The 30 T cell receptor beta chains below were found in one sample sequenced in a study of T cell responses to AZD1222 COVID-19 vaccine. The method was immunoSEQ multiplex PCR; TCRdb's version includes in-frame clones alone and lacks a portion of them. The profile shows approximately 120,000 clones, 80% to 90% of them singletons. This specimen consisted of peripheral blood, obtained on day 0 of AZD1222 vaccination. The receptors derive from an adult in good health.

The chain is built from TRBV7-3 and TRBJ1-3; tentative D call: TRBD1 (6 bases). Germline assignment: CDR1 SGHTA and CDR2 FQGTGA. The CDR3 spans 15 residues. The V end was cut by 6 bases, the J end by 0 bases, with 12 bases between. CDR3 in amino acids: CASSPGDLSGNTIYF. In DNA, the CDR3 is TGTGCCAGCAGTCCAGGGGACCTCTCTGGAAACACCATATATTTT.

This sequence joins TRBV5-1 and TRBJ2-5; no firm D call. Germline V gene lookup returns CDR1 SGHRS and CDR2 YFSETQ. Trimming took off 2 bases at V and 5 bases at J, with 13 bases between the two ends. The CDR3 is made up of 14 amino acids. The DNA for the CDR3 is TGCGCCAGCAGCTTTGCCCAGCTAGGCGAGACCCAGTACTTC. Protein: CASSFAQLGETQYF.

The chain carries TRBV7-2 and TRBJ1-4; possible D gene TRBD1, 6 bases. The CDR3 extends over 14 amino acids. Per the germline V gene, CDR1 is SGHTA and CDR2 is FQGNSA. V was cut by 1 base and J by 11 bases, with 14 bases left in between. The CDR3 is CASSLEAGVRKLFF. The CDR3, as DNA: TGTGCCAGCAGCTTAGAGGCAGGGGTCCGGAAACTGTTTTTT.

The chain links TRBV29-1 to TRBJ1-1, with a possible D match to TRBD1 (5 bases). V was cut by 3 bases and J by 6 bases, with 14 bases left in between. The CDR3 covers 13 residues. Germline CDR1 is SQVTM and CDR2 is ANQGSEA. CDR3 in amino acids: CSVEGRGEAEAFF. The CDR3 region has the DNA TGCAGCGTTGAGGGGCGGGGGGAAGCTGAAGCTTTCTTT.

The genes are TRBV28 and TRBJ1-4, with TRBD1 as a possible D gene (6 bases). V lost 7 bases to trimming and J lost 8 bases, with 14 bases between them. This CDR3 spans 13 amino acids. Germline loops: CDR1 MDHEN, CDR2 SYDVKM. The CDR3 protein is CASTWGPREKLFF. The DNA for the CDR3 is TGTGCCAGCACATGGGGGCCGAGGGAAAAACTGTTTTTT.

This clone was counted between two and nine times. The V and J genes are TRBV7-9 and TRBJ2-7; D possibly uses TRBD1 or TRBD2 (6 bases each). Germline assignment: CDR1 SEHNR and CDR2 FQNEAQ (reference sequence). This CDR3 has 16 residues. V lost 1 base to trimming and J lost 0 bases, with 13 bases between them. CDR3 sequence: CASSLGRGLSSYEQYF. The CDR3 nucleotides read TGTGCCAGCAGCTTAGGTCGGGGGCTTTCCTCCTACGAGCAGTACTTC.

V usage is TRBV11-2 and J usage is TRBJ2-2; TRBD1 aligns across 10 bases. CDR3 length equals 15 residues. Germline-derived CDR1 and CDR2 are SGHAT and FQNNGV. V lost 3 bases, J lost 5 bases, and 3 bases stayed unmatched. The CDR3 DNA reads TGTGCCAGCAGCTTGACAGGGGGCTGGACCGGGGAGCTGTTTTTT. It is translated as CASSLTGGWTGELFF.

The rearrangement joins TRBV19 to TRBJ1-1; 8 bases align to TRBD1. Germline V lookup: CDR1 LNHDA, CDR2 SQIVND (reference sequence). V shed 7 bases and J 1 base; nucleotides not matched to a gene: 8. The length of the CDR3 is 15 residues. The CDR3 sequence: CASTSGQGANTEAFF. In DNA form, the CDR3 reads TGTGCCAGTACCTCAGGGCAGGGGGCGAACACTGAAGCTTTCTTT.

V gene TRBV28 combines with J gene TRBJ2-7; the match to TRBD2 covers 8 bases. Germline V gene lookup returns CDR1 MDHEN and CDR2 SYDVKM. The J segment lost 4 bases and the V segment lost 5 bases, leaving 4 bases of the junction unmatched. CDR3 length: 13 amino acids. The CDR3 DNA reads TGTGCCAGCAGTATCGCGGGGGGATACGAGCAGTACTTC. This gives the protein CASSIAGGYEQYF.

The rearrangement joins TRBV6-5 to TRBJ2-2; weak D call: TRBD1 (6 bases). Germline-derived CDR1 and CDR2 are MNHEY and SVGAGI. Trimming shortened V by 8 bases and J by 0 bases, and 13 bases separated the two germline ends. The CDR3 is 15 amino acids. In DNA form, the CDR3 reads TGTGCCAGCGGAAACAGGGCTGCGAACACCGGGGAGCTGTTTTTT. Translated: CASGNRAANTGELFF.

V usage is TRBV19 and J usage is TRBJ1-2, with TRBD1 matching over 9 bases. The trim removed 5 bases at V and 3 bases at J, leaving 10 bases unmatched. This CDR3 region has 16 residues. Germline V gene data show CDR1 as LNHDA and CDR2 as SQIVND (reference sequence). CDR3 amino acids: CASSPRTGAGYYGYTF. The CDR3 coding sequence is TGTGCCAGTAGTCCCCGGACAGGGGCCGGATACTATGGCTACACCTTC.

The chain couples TRBV6-5 to TRBJ1-1; D is undetermined. The V end lost 7 bases, the J end lost 2 bases, and 11 bases lay between the germline ends. The CDR3 has 13 amino acids. Germline CDR1 and CDR2: MNHEY and SVGAGI. CDR3 protein: CASTRYLNTEAFF. For the CDR3, the DNA is TGTGCCAGCACCCGGTATCTAAACACTGAAGCTTTCTTT.

The chain joins TRBV5-1 to TRBJ1-1; D unresolved. Germline V gene data show CDR1 as SGHRS and CDR2 as YFSETQ. The CDR3 has 15 residues. Trimming removed 5 bases from V and 1 base from J, with 15 bases in between. CDR3 sequence: CASRIQLGGNTEAFF. The CDR3 DNA sequence: TGCGCCAGCAGAATTCAATTGGGTGGGAACACTGAAGCTTTCTTT. The whole variable domain, filled in from reference TRBV5-1 and TRBJ1-1, reads KAGVTQTPRYLIKTRGQQVTLSCSPISGHRSVSWYQQTPGQGLQFLFEYFSETQRNKGNFPGRFSGRQFSNSRSEMNVSTLELGDSALYLCASRIQLGGNTEAFFGQGTRLTVV.

This rearrangement joins TRBV12-2 to TRBJ1-5; TRBD1 reflects the table's D call only, with no check against the DNA. TRBV12-2 is tagged as a pseudogene. This CDR3 contains 15 residues. The CDR3 DNA follows: TGTGCAAGTCGCTTAAGGGACAGTGGCAATCAGCCCCAGCATTTT. It yields the protein CASRLRDSGNQPQHF.

V is TRBV4-1 and J is TRBJ2-7, with D possibly being TRBD1 (5 bases). Germline V gives CDR1 MGHRA, CDR2 YSYEKL. V dropped 0 bases and J dropped 5 bases, with 14 bases sitting between them. The length of the CDR3 is 15 residues. The CDR3 is CASSQDLGVSDEQYF. In DNA form, the CDR3 reads TGCGCCAGCAGCCAAGATCTAGGGGTGAGCGACGAGCAGTACTTC.

This clone has a handful of counts. The chain carries TRBV14 and TRBJ2-5; perhaps TRBD2 as D (6 bases). The length of the CDR3 is 16 residues. V was trimmed by 3 bases and J by 0 bases, leaving 14 bases between them. CDR1 and CDR2 from the germline V gene are SGHDN and FVKESK. In DNA, the CDR3 is TGTGCCAGCAGCCACGTGGGACTTGAGTACCAAGAGACCCAGTACTTC. Its protein is CASSHVGLEYQETQYF.

The V call is TRBV20-1, the J call TRBJ1-2; D is unclear. Trimming took off 0 bases at V and 10 bases at J, with 9 bases between the two ends. Per germline, CDR1 DFQATT and CDR2 SNEGSKA (reference sequence). The CDR3 is 11 residues long. The CDR3 region is CSAREGGHYTF. The CDR3 DNA is TGCAGTGCTAGAGAGGGAGGGCACTACACCTTC.

This chain connects TRBV20-1 to TRBJ2-1, with TRBD1 matching over 9 bases. The CDR3 is 13 amino acids. The trim removed 6 bases at V and 7 bases at J, leaving 7 bases unmatched. Germline loops: CDR1 DFQATT, CDR2 SNEGSKA (reference sequence). CDR3 residues: CSASPGTGNEQFF. In nucleotides, the CDR3 is TGCAGTGCCAGTCCCGGGACAGGGAATGAGCAGTTCTTC.

This clone has just a few counts. The CDR3 region is CASSPGGQANYGYTF. Written as DNA, the CDR3 is TGTGCCAGCAGCCCGGGGGGACAGGCCAACTATGGCTACACCTTC. The chain has TRBV9 and TRBJ1-2; TRBD1 matches at 8 bases. Trimming removed 4 bases from V and 2 bases from J; junction bases left unmatched: 7. There are 15 residues in the CDR3. Germline V gene lookup returns CDR1 SGDLS and CDR2 YYNGEE.

CDR3 sequence reads: CASSYSMLAGPPETQYF. As DNA, the CDR3 is TGTGCCAGCAGTTACTCGATGCTAGCGGGGCCTCCAGAGACCCAGTACTTC. V and J are TRBV6-2 or TRBV6-3 and TRBJ2-5; 9 bases are a match to TRBD2. The V gene end was trimmed by 0 bases and the J gene end by 4 bases; junction bases not matched to a gene: 9. This CDR3 contains 17 residues. Germline V gives CDR1 MNHEY, CDR2 SVGEGT.

This clone appeared a few times. This chain links TRBV7-9 with TRBJ2-3; D may be TRBD2 (6 bases). There are 16 residues in the CDR3. From germline, CDR1 is SEHNR and CDR2 FQNEAQ (reference sequence). Trimming cost V 6 bases and J 6 bases, with 22 bases left between them. This CDR3 is CASSFPGLPLEDTQYF. The CDR3 DNA reads as TGTGCCAGCAGTTTCCCGGGACTGCCATTAGAGGATACGCAGTATTTT.

The chain employs TRBV9 and TRBJ1-3; a possible D gene is TRBD1 (6 bases). With 4 bases removed from V and 0 bases from J, the gap between germline ends came to 20 bases. The CDR3 totals 18 residues. Germline V lookup: CDR1 SGDLS, CDR2 YYNGEE. The CDR3 spells CASSSPTQTGASGNTIYF. CDR3 bases: TGTGCCAGCAGCTCCCCGACCCAGACGGGGGCCTCTGGAAACACCATATATTTT. Full variable domain (remainder filled in from reference TRBV9 and TRBJ1-3): DSGVTQTPKHLITATGQRVTLRCSPRSGDLSVYWYQQSLDQGLQFLIQYYNGEERAKGNILERFSAQQFPDLHSELNLSSLELGDSALYFCASSSPTQTGASGNTIYFGEGSWLTVV.

V usage is TRBV3-1 (or the pseudogene TRBV3-2) and J usage is TRBJ1-1, with a tentative D call TRBD1 (6 bases). Trimming removed 2 bases at V and 5 bases at J, with 12 bases between. The CDR3 is 14 amino acids. Germline loops: CDR1 LGHDT, CDR2 YNNKEL (reference sequence). CDR3 in amino acids: CASSQPGGGTEAFF. The CDR3 DNA reads as TGTGCCAGCAGCCAACCTGGAGGGGGAACTGAAGCTTTCTTT.

The chain combines TRBV3-1 (or the pseudogene TRBV3-2) with TRBJ1-1, with no clear D. The V gene's germline CDR1 is LGHDT and CDR2 YNNKEL (reference sequence). V lost 1 base to trimming and J lost 5 bases, with 5 bases between them. The CDR3 spans 12 residues. The CDR3 sequence is CASSQGQTEAFF. In DNA form, the CDR3 reads TGTGCCAGCAGCCAAGGGCAGACTGAAGCTTTCTTT.

The V and J genes are TRBV9 and TRBJ2-1; maybe TRBD2 (5 bases). The V and J ends lost 1 base and 0 bases respectively, with 8 bases between them. CDR1 SGDLS and CDR2 YYNGEE come from the germline V gene. There are 15 residues in the CDR3. CDR3 region: CASSVSGSSYNEQFF. CDR3 DNA sequence: TGTGCCAGCAGCGTAAGTGGGAGCTCCTACAATGAGCAGTTCTTC.

The chain has TRBV11-2 and TRBJ2-7; D is undetermined. Per the germline V gene, CDR1 is SGHAT and CDR2 is FQNNGV. The CDR3 has 13 residues. Trimming removed 5 bases from V and 2 bases from J, with 10 bases in between. DNA for the CDR3: TGTGCCAGCAGCCCGGACCCGACCTACGAGCAGTACTTC. Its translation: CASSPDPTYEQYF.

This clone has just one count. V usage is TRBV27 and J usage is TRBJ2-2, with D perhaps TRBD1 or TRBD2 (5 bases each). CDR1 and CDR2 from the germline V gene are MNHEY and SMNVEV (reference sequence). This CDR3 contains 18 residues. Between the trimmed V and J ends, which lost 4 bases and 5 bases, there was a span of 23 bases. The CDR3 protein is CASSWGSYPLEVTGELFF. CDR3 coding DNA: TGTGCCAGCAGTTGGGGCTCTTACCCCCTGGAGGTTACCGGGGAGCTGTTTTTT.

The sample holds one count of this clone. The gene calls are TRBV7-9 and TRBJ2-3; no clear D gene. The CDR3 runs to 16 residues. Per the germline V gene, CDR1 is SEHNR and CDR2 is FQNEAQ (reference sequence). Trimming cost V 5 bases and J 3 bases, with 18 bases left between them. CDR3 amino acids: CASSPILLGLTDTQYF. As DNA, the CDR3 is TGTGCCAGCAGCCCGATCCTCCTGGGTTTAACAGATACGCAGTATTTT.

This clone was observed a handful of times. The chain carries TRBV4-1 and TRBJ2-2, with D hard to call. The V gene lost 4 bases and the J gene lost 6 bases, with 9 bases spanning the gap. Germline values: CDR1 MGHRA, CDR2 YSYEKL. The CDR3 is made up of 13 amino acids. The CDR3 nucleotides are TGCGCCAGCAGCCTGCTAGAGGCCGGGGAGCTGTTTTTT. This encodes CASSLLEAGELFF.

This clone has just one count. The chain recombines TRBV9 with TRBJ2-3, with D perhaps assigned TRBD1 or TRBD2 (5 bases each). The CDR3 runs 16 residues. Trimming shortened V by 2 bases and J by 0 bases, and 13 bases separated the two germline ends. Germline V CDR1 and CDR2: SGDLS, YYNGEE. The CDR3 nucleotides are TGTGCCAGCAGCGTCATCGGGGCTCCTAGCACAGATACGCAGTATTTT. This sequence encodes CASSVIGAPSTDTQYF.